This entry lists 6 T cell receptor beta chains sequenced from one sample in a study of blood T cell repertoires in COVID-19 (dated by TCRdb to about 2020). Receptor amplification or capture employed the immunoSEQ multiplex PCR assay. Held by TCRdb, this immuneACCESS table contains in-frame sequences only and omits some clones. Under half of the omission traces to an unresolved V gene where checked; the cause of the rest is unknown. The sample table lists roughly 130,000 clones, approximately 80% of them with a count of one. The top ten constitute approximately 16% of the sample. The sample was peripheral blood. These receptors were taken from a woman between 50 and 59 years old with acute or convalescent COVID-19.

The chain is built from TRBV28 and TRBJ1-6, with 9 bases lining up with TRBD1. The CDR3 is 15 amino acids. CDR1 is MDHEN and CDR2 is SYDVKM in the germline V gene. J gave up 10 bases and V 5 bases, and 9 bases lay outside the gene matches. As DNA, the CDR3 is TGTGCCAGCAGTCGGTCCGGGACAGGGTTGTCACCCCTCCACTTT. Translation gives CASSRSGTGLSPLHF.

The genes are TRBV2 and TRBJ2-1; the D gene is possibly TRBD2 (5 bases). This CDR3 has 14 residues. The V and J ends lost 6 bases and 16 bases respectively, with 25 bases between them. Germline assignment: CDR1 SNHLY and CDR2 FYNNEI. CDR3: CASRERVLANPSFF. The CDR3 DNA reads TGTGCCAGCAGGGAAAGGGTTCTAGCTAACCCTTCCTTCTTC. The full variable domain, rest sourced from reference TRBV2 and TRBJ2-1, is EPEVTQTPSHQVTQMGQEVILRCVPISNHLYFYWYRQILGQKVEFLVSFYNNEISEKSEIFDDQFSVERPDGSNFTLKIRSTKLEDSAMYFCASRERVLANPSFFGPGTRLTVL.

The chain employs TRBV19 and TRBJ2-3; 8 bases are shared with TRBD1. Trimming removed 2 bases from V and 5 bases from J; junction bases left unmatched: 3. Germline V gives CDR1 LNHDA, CDR2 SQIVND (reference sequence). The CDR3 totals 14 residues. CDR3 sequence reads: CASSISRGQDTQYF. In nucleotides, the CDR3 is TGTGCCAGTAGTATATCCAGGGGGCAAGATACGCAGTATTTT. Drawing the rest from reference TRBV19 and TRBJ2-3, the complete variable domain is DGGITQSPKYLFRKEGQNVTLSCEQNLNHDAMYWYRQDPGQGLRLIYYSQIVNDFQKGDIAEGYSVSREKKESFPLTVTSAQKNPTAFYLCASSISRGQDTQYFGPGTRLTVL.

The chain carries TRBV19 and TRBJ2-4, with D possibly TRBD2 on 6 matching bases. Germline CDR1 and CDR2: LNHDA and SQIVND (reference sequence). Trimming cost V 5 bases and J 8 bases, with 19 bases left between them. The CDR3 extends over 15 amino acids. CDR3 in amino acids: CASSSPKEGGDIQYF. The CDR3 DNA sequence: TGTGCCAGTAGTTCCCCCAAGGAGGGAGGAGACATTCAGTACTTC.

V gene TRBV20-1 combines with J gene TRBJ2-7; D remains ambiguous. The length of the CDR3 is 11 residues. Germline V gene lookup returns CDR1 DFQATT and CDR2 SNEGSKA (reference sequence). The germline V and J ends were trimmed by 5 bases and 7 bases, with 12 bases remaining between them. The CDR3 DNA sequence: TGCAGTGCTCAGAAAGAGAGGGAGCAGTACTTC. It yields the protein CSAQKEREQYF.

V and J are TRBV12-3 or TRBV12-4 and TRBJ1-5; D is perhaps TRBD1 (6 bases). V shed 2 bases and J shed 6 bases, with 8 bases lying between them. This CDR3 comprises 13 residues. CDR3 sequence reads: CASSLTQGQPQHF. The CDR3, as DNA: TGTGCCAGCAGTTTAACACAGGGTCAGCCCCAGCATTTT.